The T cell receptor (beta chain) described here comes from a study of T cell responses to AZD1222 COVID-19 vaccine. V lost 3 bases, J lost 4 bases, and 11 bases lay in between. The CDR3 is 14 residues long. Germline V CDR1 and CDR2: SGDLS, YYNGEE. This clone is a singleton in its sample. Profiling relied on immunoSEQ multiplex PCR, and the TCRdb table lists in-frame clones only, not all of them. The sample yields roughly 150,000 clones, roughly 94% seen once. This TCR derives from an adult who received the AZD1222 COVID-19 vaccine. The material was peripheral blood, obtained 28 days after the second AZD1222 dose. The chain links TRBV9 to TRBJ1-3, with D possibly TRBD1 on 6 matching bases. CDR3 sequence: CASSAKGQGNTIYF. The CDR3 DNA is TGTGCCAGCAGCGCAAAAGGACAGGGAAACACCATATATTTT.